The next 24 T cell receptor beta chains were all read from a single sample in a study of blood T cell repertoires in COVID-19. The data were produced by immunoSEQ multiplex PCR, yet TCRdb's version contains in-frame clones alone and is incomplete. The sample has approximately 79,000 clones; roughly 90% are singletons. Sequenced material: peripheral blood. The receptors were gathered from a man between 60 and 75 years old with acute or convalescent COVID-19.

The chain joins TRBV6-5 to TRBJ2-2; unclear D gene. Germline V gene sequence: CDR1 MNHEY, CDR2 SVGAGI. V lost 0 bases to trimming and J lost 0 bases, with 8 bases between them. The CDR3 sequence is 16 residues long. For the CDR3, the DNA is TGTGCCAGCAGTTACTCTGAGAGTCCGAACACCGGGGAGCTGTTTTTT. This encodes CASSYSESPNTGELFF.

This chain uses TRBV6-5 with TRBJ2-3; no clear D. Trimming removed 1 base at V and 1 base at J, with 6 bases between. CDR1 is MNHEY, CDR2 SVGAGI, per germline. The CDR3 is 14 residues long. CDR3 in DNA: TGTGCCAGCAGTTACTTTGAGGGCACAGATACGCAGTATTTT. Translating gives CASSYFEGTDTQYF.

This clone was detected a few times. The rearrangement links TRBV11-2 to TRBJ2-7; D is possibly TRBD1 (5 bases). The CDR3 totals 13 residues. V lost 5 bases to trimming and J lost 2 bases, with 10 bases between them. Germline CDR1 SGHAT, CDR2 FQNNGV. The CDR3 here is CASSAGQAYEQYF. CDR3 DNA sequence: TGTGCCAGCAGCGCAGGGCAGGCCTACGAGCAGTACTTC.

The chain's CDR3 is CASSSRRGTVARRSPLHF. In nucleotides, the CDR3 is TGTGCCAGCAGCTCCCGTAGGGGGACAGTTGCCCGGAGGTCACCCCTCCACTTT. The rearrangement joins TRBV21-1 to TRBJ1-6; the D call in the table, TRBD1, was not verified against the DNA. TRBV21-1 is noted as a pseudogene. The CDR3 is 18 amino acids.

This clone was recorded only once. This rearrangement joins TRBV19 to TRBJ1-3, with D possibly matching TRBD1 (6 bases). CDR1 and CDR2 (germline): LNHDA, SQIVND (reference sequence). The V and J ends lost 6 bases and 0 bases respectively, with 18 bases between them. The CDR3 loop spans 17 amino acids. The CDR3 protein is CASRPGHGPTSGNTIYF. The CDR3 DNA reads TGTGCCAGTAGGCCGGGACACGGACCAACCTCTGGAAACACCATATATTTT.

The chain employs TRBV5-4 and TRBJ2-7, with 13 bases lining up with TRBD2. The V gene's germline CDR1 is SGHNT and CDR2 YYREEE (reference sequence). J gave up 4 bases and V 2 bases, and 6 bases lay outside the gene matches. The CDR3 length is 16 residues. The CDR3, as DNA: TGTGCCAGCAGCTTCGGACTAGCGGGAGCCGGGTACGAGCAGTACTTC. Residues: CASSFGLAGAGYEQYF.

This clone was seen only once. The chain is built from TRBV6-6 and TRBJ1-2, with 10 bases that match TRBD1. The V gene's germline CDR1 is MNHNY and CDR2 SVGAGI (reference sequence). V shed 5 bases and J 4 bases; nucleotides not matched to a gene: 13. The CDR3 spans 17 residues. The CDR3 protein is CASSPRLGTGVFYGYTF. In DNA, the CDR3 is TGTGCCAGCAGTCCACGACTGGGGACAGGGGTGTTCTATGGCTACACCTTC.

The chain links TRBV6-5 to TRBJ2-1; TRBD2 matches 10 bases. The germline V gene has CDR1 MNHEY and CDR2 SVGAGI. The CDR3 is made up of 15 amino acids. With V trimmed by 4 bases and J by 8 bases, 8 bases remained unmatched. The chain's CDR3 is CASSWSGGAGDEQFF. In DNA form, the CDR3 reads TGTGCCAGCAGTTGGAGCGGGGGGGCCGGAGATGAGCAGTTCTTC.

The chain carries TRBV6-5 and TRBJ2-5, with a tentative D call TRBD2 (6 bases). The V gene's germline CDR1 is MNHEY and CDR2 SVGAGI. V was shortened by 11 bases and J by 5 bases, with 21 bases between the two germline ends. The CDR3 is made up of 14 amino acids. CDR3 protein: CAARRAGRKETQYF. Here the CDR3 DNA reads TGTGCCGCTCGAAGGGCAGGGAGGAAGGAGACCCAGTACTTC.

The CDR3 loop reads CASSPYSQGTSYEQYF. As DNA, the CDR3 is TGCGCCAGCAGCCCCTACTCACAGGGGACATCCTACGAGCAGTACTTC. The chain links TRBV4-1 to TRBJ2-7, with 7 bases identical to TRBD1. CDR1 and CDR2 from the germline V gene are MGHRA and YSYEKL. With 4 bases clipped from V and 1 base from J, the junction kept 10 bases outside the gene matches. The CDR3 is 16 amino acids.

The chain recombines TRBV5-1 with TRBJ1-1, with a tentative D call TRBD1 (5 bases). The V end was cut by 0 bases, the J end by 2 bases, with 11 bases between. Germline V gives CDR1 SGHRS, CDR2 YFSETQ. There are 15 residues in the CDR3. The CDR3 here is CASSLAPGVNTEAFF. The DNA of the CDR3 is TGCGCCAGCAGCTTGGCCCCGGGGGTCAACACTGAAGCTTTCTTT.

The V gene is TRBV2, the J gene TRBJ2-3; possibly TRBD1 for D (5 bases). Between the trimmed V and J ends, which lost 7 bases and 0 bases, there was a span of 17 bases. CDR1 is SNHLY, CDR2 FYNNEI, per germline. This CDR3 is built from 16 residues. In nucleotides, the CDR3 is TGTGCCAGCAAGGGCAGGGAAGACCGGAGCACAGATACGCAGTATTTT. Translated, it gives CASKGREDRSTDTQYF.

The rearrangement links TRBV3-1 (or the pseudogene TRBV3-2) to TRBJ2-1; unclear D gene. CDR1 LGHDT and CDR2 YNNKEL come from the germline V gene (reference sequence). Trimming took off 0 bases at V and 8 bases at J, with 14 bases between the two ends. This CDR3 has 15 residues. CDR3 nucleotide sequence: TGTGCCAGCAGCCAAGATCGGGTTGGTCAAGATGAGCAGTTCTTC. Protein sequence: CASSQDRVGQDEQFF.

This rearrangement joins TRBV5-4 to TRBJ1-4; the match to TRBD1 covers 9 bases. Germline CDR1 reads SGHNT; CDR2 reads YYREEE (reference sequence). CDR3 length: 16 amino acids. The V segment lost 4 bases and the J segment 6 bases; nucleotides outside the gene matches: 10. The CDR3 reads CASSLKGQGFDEKLFF. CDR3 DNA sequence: TGTGCCAGCAGCCTAAAGGGACAGGGTTTCGATGAAAAACTGTTTTTT.

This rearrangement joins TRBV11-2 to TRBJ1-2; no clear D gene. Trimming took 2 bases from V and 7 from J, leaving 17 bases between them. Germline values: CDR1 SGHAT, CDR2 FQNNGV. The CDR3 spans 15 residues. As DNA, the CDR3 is TGTGCCAGCAGCTTATCGGGAGGGAGTGTGGGTGGCTACACCTTC. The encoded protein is CASSLSGGSVGGYTF. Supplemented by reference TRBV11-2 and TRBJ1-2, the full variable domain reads EAGVAQSPRYKIIEKRQSVAFWCNPISGHATLYWYQQILGQGPKLLIQFQNNGVVDDSQLPKDRFSAERLKGVDSTLKIQPAKLEDSAVYLCASSLSGGSVGGYTFGSGTRLTVV.

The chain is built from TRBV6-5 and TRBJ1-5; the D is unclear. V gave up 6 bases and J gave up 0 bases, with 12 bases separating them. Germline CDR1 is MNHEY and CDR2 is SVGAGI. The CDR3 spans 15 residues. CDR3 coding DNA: TGTGCCAGCAGACAGACACGTAATAGCAATCAGCCCCAGCATTTT. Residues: CASRQTRNSNQPQHF.

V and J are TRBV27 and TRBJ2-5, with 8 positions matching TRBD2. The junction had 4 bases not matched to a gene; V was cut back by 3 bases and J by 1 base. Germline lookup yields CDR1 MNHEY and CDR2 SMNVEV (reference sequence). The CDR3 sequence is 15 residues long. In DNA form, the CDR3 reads TGTGCCAGCAGTTTGGGCGGGGGGCTCCAAGAGACCCAGTACTTC. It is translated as CASSLGGGLQETQYF.

CDR3 residues: CASSSLQGSSSYNSPLHF. Here the CDR3 DNA reads TGTGCCAGCTCATCCCTACAGGGCTCTAGCTCCTATAATTCACCCCTCCACTTT. The chain has TRBV18 and TRBJ1-6; perhaps TRBD1 as D (6 bases). The length of the CDR3 is 18 residues. Germline-derived CDR1 and CDR2 are KGHSH and LQKENI. Trimming left V 5 bases short and J 0 bases short, with 17 bases between.

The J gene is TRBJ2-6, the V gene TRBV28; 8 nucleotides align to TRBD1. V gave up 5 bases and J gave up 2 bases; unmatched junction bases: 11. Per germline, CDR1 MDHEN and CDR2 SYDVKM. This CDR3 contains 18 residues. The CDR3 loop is CASSPLLRTGPGANVLTF. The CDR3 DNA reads TGTGCCAGCAGTCCCCTCTTAAGGACAGGGCCTGGGGCCAACGTCCTGACTTTC.

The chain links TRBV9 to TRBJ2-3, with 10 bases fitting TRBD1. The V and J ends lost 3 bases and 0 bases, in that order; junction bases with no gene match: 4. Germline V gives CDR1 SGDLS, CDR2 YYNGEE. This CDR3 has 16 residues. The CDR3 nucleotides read TGTGCCAGCAGCGCACCGGGACAGGGGAGCACAGATACGCAGTATTTT. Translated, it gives CASSAPGQGSTDTQYF.

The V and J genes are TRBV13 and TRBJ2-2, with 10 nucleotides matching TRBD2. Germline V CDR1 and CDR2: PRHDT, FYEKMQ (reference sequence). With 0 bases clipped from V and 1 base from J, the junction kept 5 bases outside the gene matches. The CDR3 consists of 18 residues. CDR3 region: CASSLGLGLAVNTGELFF. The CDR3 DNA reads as TGTGCCAGCAGCTTAGGTCTAGGACTAGCGGTGAACACCGGGGAGCTGTTTTTT.

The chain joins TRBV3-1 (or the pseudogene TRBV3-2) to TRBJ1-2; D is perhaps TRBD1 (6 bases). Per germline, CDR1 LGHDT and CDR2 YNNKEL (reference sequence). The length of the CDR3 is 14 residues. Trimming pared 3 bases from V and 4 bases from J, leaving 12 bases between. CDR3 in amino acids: CASSQPGEGYGYTF. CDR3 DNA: TGTGCCAGCAGCCAGCCAGGGGAGGGCTATGGCTACACCTTC.

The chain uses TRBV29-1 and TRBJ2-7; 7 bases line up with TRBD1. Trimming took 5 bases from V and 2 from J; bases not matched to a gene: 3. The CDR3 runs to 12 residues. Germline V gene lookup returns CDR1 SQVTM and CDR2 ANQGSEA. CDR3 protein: CSVSQGTYEQYF. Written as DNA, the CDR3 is TGCAGCGTTTCACAGGGGACCTACGAGCAGTACTTC.

The CDR3 DNA sequence: TGTGCCAGCAGCCGAGGACTAGCGGGCACCCAAGAGACCCAGTACTTC. This translates into CASSRGLAGTQETQYF. This chain connects TRBV7-3 to TRBJ2-5; 11 positions agree with TRBD2. Germline V lookup: CDR1 SGHTA, CDR2 FQGTGA. J lost 1 base, V lost 5 bases, and 6 bases had no gene match. The CDR3 is made up of 16 amino acids.